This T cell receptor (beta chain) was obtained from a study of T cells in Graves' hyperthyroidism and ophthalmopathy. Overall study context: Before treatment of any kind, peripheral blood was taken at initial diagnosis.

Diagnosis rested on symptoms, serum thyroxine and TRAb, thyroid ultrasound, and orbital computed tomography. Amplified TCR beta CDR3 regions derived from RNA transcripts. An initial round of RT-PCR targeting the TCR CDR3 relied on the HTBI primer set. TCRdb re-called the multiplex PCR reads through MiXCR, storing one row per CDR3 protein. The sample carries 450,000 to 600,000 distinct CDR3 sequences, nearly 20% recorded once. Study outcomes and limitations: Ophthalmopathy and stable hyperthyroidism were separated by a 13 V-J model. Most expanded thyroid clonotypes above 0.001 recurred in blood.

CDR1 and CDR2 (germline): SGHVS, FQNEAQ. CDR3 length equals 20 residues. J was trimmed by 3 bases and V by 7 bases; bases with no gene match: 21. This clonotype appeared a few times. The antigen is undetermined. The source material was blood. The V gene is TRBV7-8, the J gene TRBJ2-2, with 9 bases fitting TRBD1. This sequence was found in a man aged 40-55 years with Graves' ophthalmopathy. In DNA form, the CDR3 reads TGTGCCAGCACCCGCTCCGGGACAGGGCCATTAAAAATCGACACCGGGGAGCTGTTTTTT. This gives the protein CASTRSGTGPLKIDTGELFF.